A selection of T cell receptor beta chains follows, all from one sample in a study of blood T cell repertoires in COVID-19. TCRdb's table, derived via immunoSEQ multiplex PCR, lists solely in-frame clones and lacks some. This table has 200,000 to 250,000 clones, roughly 88% appearing once. The sample taken for sequencing was PBMCs or T cells enriched from blood (not recorded which). The receptors stem from a woman between 25 and 40 years old who had been exposed to COVID-19. CDR3s include the opening cysteine and the closing phenylalanine or tryptophan. Each record gives: clone size, V gene, J gene, D gene, CDR3 protein, CDR3 DNA. A D gene is named only where the DNA matches it firmly. Clone size is stated in some rows and not others, as once, few, many or a class when expanded.

clone_size: NA
v_call: TRBV2
j_call: TRBJ2-2
d_call: NA
cdr3_aa: CASSEDINTGELFF
cdr3_nt: TGTGCCAGCAGTGAGGACATAAACACCGGGGAGCTGTTTTTT

clone_size: NA
v_call: TRBV6-1
j_call: TRBJ1-6
d_call: NA
cdr3_aa: CASNEQAPANNSPLHF
cdr3_nt: TGTGCCAGCAATGAACAGGCGCCTGCGAATAATTCACCCCTCCACTTT

clone_size: NA
v_call: TRBV6-5
j_call: TRBJ2-7
d_call: NA
cdr3_aa: CASGKTGNRGDEQYF
cdr3_nt: TGTGCCAGCGGAAAGACAGGGAATAGGGGGGACGAGCAGTACTTC

clone_size: NA
v_call: TRBV30
j_call: TRBJ1-2
d_call: NA
cdr3_aa: CAWRETYRLSNYGYTF
cdr3_nt: TGTGCCTGGAGGGAAACTTACAGGTTATCTAACTATGGCTACACCTTC

clone_size: once
v_call: TRBV19
j_call: TRBJ1-4
d_call: NA
cdr3_aa: CATSRDTSQLANEKLFF
cdr3_nt: TGTGCCACCAGTCGGGACACGTCTCAACTAGCTAATGAAAAACTGTTTTTT

clone_size: NA
v_call: TRBV5-4
j_call: TRBJ2-7
d_call: NA
cdr3_aa: CASSSVGTYEQYF
cdr3_nt: TGTGCCAGCAGCAGCGTCGGGACCTACGAGCAGTACTTC

clone_size: once
v_call: TRBV5-4
j_call: TRBJ2-7
d_call: NA
cdr3_aa: CASSLAASLDEQYF
cdr3_nt: TGTGCCAGCAGCTTGGCGGCTAGCTTGGACGAGCAGTACTTC

clone_size: NA
v_call: TRBV19
j_call: TRBJ1-1
d_call: TRBD1
cdr3_aa: CASRGGTGSTEAFF
cdr3_nt: TGTGCCAGTCGAGGCGGGACAGGGAGTACTGAAGCTTTCTTT

clone_size: NA
v_call: TRBV15
j_call: TRBJ1-4
d_call: TRBD1
cdr3_aa: CATSRGQENEKLFF
cdr3_nt: TGTGCCACCAGCAGGGGACAGGAGAATGAAAAACTGTTTTTT

clone_size: few
v_call: TRBV14
j_call: TRBJ2-1
d_call: TRBD2
cdr3_aa: CASSPTSGNSYNEQFF
cdr3_nt: TGTGCCAGCAGCCCGACTAGCGGGAACTCCTACAATGAGCAGTTCTTC

clone_size: few
v_call: TRBV7-9
j_call: TRBJ2-1
d_call: NA
cdr3_aa: CASYRNLAPSSYNEQFF
cdr3_nt: TGTGCCAGCTACCGGAACCTAGCGCCGAGCTCCTACAATGAGCAGTTCTTC

clone_size: NA
v_call: TRBV27
j_call: TRBJ2-1
d_call: NA
cdr3_aa: CASVGPDRNEQFF
cdr3_nt: TGTGCCAGCGTGGGGCCCGACCGGAATGAGCAGTTCTTC

clone_size: NA
v_call: TRBV6-5
j_call: TRBJ2-3
d_call: NA
cdr3_aa: CASREGVIDTQYF
cdr3_nt: TGTGCCAGCAGGGAGGGAGTAATAGATACGCAGTATTTT

clone_size: NA
v_call: TRBV15
j_call: TRBJ2-2
d_call: NA
cdr3_aa: CATSRRTGELFF
cdr3_nt: TGTGCCACCAGCAGACGGACCGGGGAGCTGTTTTTT

clone_size: NA
v_call: TRBV3-1/TRBV3-2
j_call: TRBJ2-7
d_call: NA
cdr3_aa: CASSQGFGTYEQYF
cdr3_nt: TGTGCCAGCAGCCAGGGGTTCGGGACCTACGAGCAGTACTTC

clone_size: NA
v_call: TRBV30
j_call: TRBJ2-1
d_call: NA
cdr3_aa: CAWSGGRDNEQFF
cdr3_nt: TGTGCCTGGAGTGGGGGGCGGGACAATGAGCAGTTCTTC

clone_size: NA
v_call: TRBV5-1
j_call: TRBJ2-7
d_call: TRBD1
cdr3_aa: CASSMSGTGVYEQYF
cdr3_nt: TGCGCCAGCAGCATGTCCGGGACAGGGGTCTACGAGCAGTACTTC

clone_size: NA
v_call: TRBV15
j_call: TRBJ1-4
d_call: TRBD1
cdr3_aa: CATSLDRGHEKLFF
cdr3_nt: TGTGCCACCAGCTTGGACAGGGGGCATGAAAAACTGTTTTTT

clone_size: NA
v_call: TRBV3-1/TRBV3-2
j_call: TRBJ1-5
d_call: NA
cdr3_aa: CASSAGRNNQPQHF
cdr3_nt: TGTGCCAGCAGCGCGGGTCGAAACAATCAGCCCCAGCATTTT

clone_size: NA
v_call: TRBV11-2
j_call: TRBJ2-1
d_call: TRBD2
cdr3_aa: CASSFSTGTNYNEQFF
cdr3_nt: TGTGCCAGCAGTTTTAGCACCGGGACTAACTACAATGAGCAGTTCTTC

clone_size: NA
v_call: TRBV14
j_call: TRBJ2-1
d_call: TRBD2
cdr3_aa: CASSQALAGYYNEQFF
cdr3_nt: TGTGCCAGCAGCCAAGCGTTAGCGGGGTACTACAATGAGCAGTTCTTC

clone_size: NA
v_call: TRBV27
j_call: TRBJ2-1
d_call: TRBD2
cdr3_aa: CASSSYLLAGGSDEQFF
cdr3_nt: TGTGCCAGCAGCTCTTATTTACTAGCGGGAGGGTCGGATGAGCAGTTCTTC

clone_size: NA
v_call: TRBV5-4
j_call: TRBJ1-4
d_call: NA
cdr3_aa: CASSLGQDDEKLFF
cdr3_nt: TGTGCCAGCAGCTTGGGACAGGATGATGAAAAACTGTTTTTT

clone_size: NA
v_call: TRBV6-1
j_call: TRBJ2-2
d_call: NA
cdr3_aa: CASSEVQGSTGELFF
cdr3_nt: TGTGCCAGCAGTGAGGTGCAGGGGAGCACCGGGGAGCTGTTTTTT

clone_size: NA
v_call: TRBV5-1
j_call: TRBJ1-4
d_call: NA
cdr3_aa: CASRETVAYEKLFF
cdr3_nt: TGCGCCAGCAGGGAGACAGTCGCTTATGAAAAACTGTTTTTT

clone_size: NA
v_call: TRBV18
j_call: TRBJ2-3
d_call: NA
cdr3_aa: CASSPRGTDTQYF
cdr3_nt: TGTGCCAGCTCACCACGAGGCACAGATACGCAGTATTTT

clone_size: NA
v_call: TRBV7-9
j_call: TRBJ1-6
d_call: TRBD1
cdr3_aa: CASSLVPRGGYSPLHF
cdr3_nt: TGTGCCAGCAGCTTAGTCCCACGAGGGGGCTATTCACCCCTCCACTTT

clone_size: NA
v_call: TRBV2
j_call: TRBJ2-7
d_call: TRBD2
cdr3_aa: CASSEAEVAGEAYYEQYF
cdr3_nt: TGTGCCAGCAGTGAAGCGGAGGTAGCGGGAGAAGCTTACTACGAGCAGTACTTC

clone_size: NA
v_call: TRBV24-1
j_call: TRBJ1-3
d_call: NA
cdr3_aa: CATSDGTPFSGNTIYF
cdr3_nt: TGTGCCACCAGTGATGGGACTCCCTTCTCTGGAAACACCATATATTTT

clone_size: NA
v_call: TRBV6-4
j_call: TRBJ2-3
d_call: NA
cdr3_aa: CASSASGTSTDTQYF
cdr3_nt: TGTGCCAGCAGTGCGTCGGGAACTAGCACAGATACGCAGTATTTT

clone_size: NA
v_call: TRBV11-2
j_call: TRBJ2-1
d_call: TRBD1
cdr3_aa: CASSLGRQGIPVSYNEQFF
cdr3_nt: TGTGCCAGCAGCTTGGGGAGACAGGGTATACCCGTCTCCTACAATGAGCAGTTCTTC

clone_size: NA
v_call: TRBV5-1
j_call: TRBJ2-7
d_call: TRBD2
cdr3_aa: CASSSGTSGGEQYF
cdr3_nt: TGCGCCAGCAGTTCTGGGACTAGCGGCGGCGAGCAGTACTTC

clone_size: once
v_call: TRBV11-3
j_call: TRBJ2-2
d_call: TRBD2
cdr3_aa: CASSQSGSTGELFF
cdr3_nt: TGTGCCAGCAGCCAGAGCGGGAGCACCGGGGAGCTGTTTTTT

clone_size: NA
v_call: TRBV4-1
j_call: TRBJ2-5
d_call: TRBD2
cdr3_aa: CASSQGRAGGRRETQYF
cdr3_nt: TGCGCCAGCAGCCAAGGACGTGCGGGGGGCCGTCGGGAGACCCAGTACTTC

clone_size: once
v_call: TRBV28
j_call: TRBJ1-4
d_call: TRBD1
cdr3_aa: CASRSRGQHEKLFF
cdr3_nt: TGTGCCAGCAGATCTAGGGGGCAACATGAAAAACTGTTTTTT

clone_size: NA
v_call: TRBV5-4
j_call: TRBJ1-2
d_call: TRBD1
cdr3_aa: CASSLGQGSYGYTF
cdr3_nt: TGTGCCAGCAGCCTGGGACAGGGGAGCTATGGCTACACCTTC

clone_size: NA
v_call: TRBV5-1
j_call: TRBJ1-2
d_call: TRBD1
cdr3_aa: CASSGTGVITNYGYTF
cdr3_nt: TGCGCCAGCAGCGGGACAGGGGTTATAACTAACTATGGCTACACCTTC

clone_size: NA
v_call: TRBV29-1
j_call: TRBJ1-2
d_call: NA
cdr3_aa: CSVAVRMVTGYGYTF
cdr3_nt: TGCAGCGTTGCGGTTCGGATGGTCACGGGCTATGGCTACACCTTC

clone_size: NA
v_call: TRBV29-1
j_call: TRBJ1-6
d_call: TRBD1
cdr3_aa: CSVSTGYNSPLHF
cdr3_nt: TGCAGCGTCTCGACAGGGTATAATTCACCCCTCCACTTT

clone_size: NA
v_call: TRBV5-1
j_call: TRBJ2-3
d_call: NA
cdr3_aa: CASSLDRGSGRPFDTQYF
cdr3_nt: TGCGCCAGCAGCTTGGATCGGGGATCGGGCCGTCCGTTTGATACGCAGTATTTT

clone_size: NA
v_call: TRBV6-5
j_call: TRBJ1-1
d_call: TRBD1
cdr3_aa: CASRAGGGAEAFF
cdr3_nt: TGTGCCAGCAGGGCAGGGGGAGGCGCTGAAGCTTTCTTT

clone_size: NA
v_call: TRBV5-6
j_call: TRBJ2-2
d_call: NA
cdr3_aa: CASSLSAGSSRDGELFF
cdr3_nt: TGTGCCAGCAGCTTGTCGGCGGGATCGAGTCGAGACGGGGAGCTGTTTTTT

clone_size: NA
v_call: TRBV30
j_call: TRBJ2-7
d_call: NA
cdr3_aa: CAFDDLTYEQYF
cdr3_nt: TGTGCCTTCGACGACTTAACCTACGAGCAGTACTTC

clone_size: NA
v_call: TRBV30
j_call: TRBJ1-2
d_call: NA
cdr3_aa: CASEVGSNYGYTF
cdr3_nt: TGTGCCTCGGAGGTGGGGAGCAACTATGGCTACACCTTC

clone_size: NA
v_call: TRBV19
j_call: TRBJ1-2
d_call: NA
cdr3_aa: CASSIAPGAPYGYTF
cdr3_nt: TGTGCCAGTAGTATTGCCCCTGGGGCTCCCTATGGCTACACCTTC

clone_size: NA
v_call: TRBV5-5
j_call: TRBJ2-7
d_call: NA
cdr3_aa: CASSLAGQSSYEQYF
cdr3_nt: TGTGCCAGCAGCTTGGCCGGACAGAGCTCCTACGAGCAGTACTTC

clone_size: NA
v_call: TRBV19
j_call: TRBJ2-3
d_call: NA
cdr3_aa: CASSIVAASTDTQYF
cdr3_nt: TGTGCCAGTAGTATTGTAGCGGCTAGCACAGATACGCAGTATTTT

clone_size: NA
v_call: TRBV5-4
j_call: TRBJ2-7
d_call: TRBD1
cdr3_aa: CASSLGGTGGYNEQYF
cdr3_nt: TGTGCCAGCAGCTTGGGCGGGACAGGGGGCTACAACGAGCAGTACTTC

clone_size: NA
v_call: TRBV19
j_call: TRBJ1-5
d_call: TRBD1
cdr3_aa: CASTRAGTGIFQPQHF
cdr3_nt: TGTGCCAGTACAAGAGCCGGGACAGGGATTTTTCAGCCCCAGCATTTT

clone_size: NA
v_call: TRBV19
j_call: TRBJ1-5
d_call: NA
cdr3_aa: CASSIPGGRYQPQHF
cdr3_nt: TGTGCCAGTAGTATCCCGGGGGGCAGGTATCAGCCCCAGCATTTT

clone_size: NA
v_call: TRBV30
j_call: TRBJ1-5
d_call: TRBD1
cdr3_aa: CAWSPGQGYQPQHF
cdr3_nt: TGTGCCTGGAGTCCTGGACAGGGCTACCAGCCCCAGCATTTT

clone_size: once
v_call: TRBV4-1
j_call: TRBJ2-5
d_call: NA
cdr3_aa: CASSQGLSQETQYF
cdr3_nt: TGCGCCAGCAGCCAAGGACTATCCCAAGAGACCCAGTACTTC

clone_size: NA
v_call: TRBV11-2
j_call: TRBJ2-7
d_call: NA
cdr3_aa: CASSFQNYEQYF
cdr3_nt: TGTGCCAGCAGCTTTCAGAACTACGAGCAGTACTTC

clone_size: NA
v_call: TRBV2
j_call: TRBJ2-7
d_call: TRBD1
cdr3_aa: CASSVEGQDYEQYF
cdr3_nt: TGTGCCAGCAGTGTCGAAGGACAGGACTACGAGCAGTACTTC